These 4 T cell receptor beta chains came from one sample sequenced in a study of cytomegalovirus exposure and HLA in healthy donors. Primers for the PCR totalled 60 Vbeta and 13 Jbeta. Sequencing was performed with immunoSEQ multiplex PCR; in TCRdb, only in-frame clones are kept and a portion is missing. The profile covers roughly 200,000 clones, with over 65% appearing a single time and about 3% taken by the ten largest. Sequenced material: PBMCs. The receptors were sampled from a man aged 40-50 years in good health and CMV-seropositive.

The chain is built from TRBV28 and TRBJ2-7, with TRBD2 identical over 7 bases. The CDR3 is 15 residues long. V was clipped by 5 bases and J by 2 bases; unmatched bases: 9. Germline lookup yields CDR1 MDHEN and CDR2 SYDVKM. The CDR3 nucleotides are TGTGCCAGCAGTACCCCGGGGAGGGATCCCTACGAGCAGTACTTC. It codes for CASSTPGRDPYEQYF.

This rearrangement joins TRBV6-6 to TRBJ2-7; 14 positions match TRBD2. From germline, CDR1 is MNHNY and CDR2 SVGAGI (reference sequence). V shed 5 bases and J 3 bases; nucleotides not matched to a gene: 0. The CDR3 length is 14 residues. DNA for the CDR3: TGTGCCAGCAGTGGGACTAGCGGGAGCTACGAGCAGTACTTC. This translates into CASSGTSGSYEQYF.

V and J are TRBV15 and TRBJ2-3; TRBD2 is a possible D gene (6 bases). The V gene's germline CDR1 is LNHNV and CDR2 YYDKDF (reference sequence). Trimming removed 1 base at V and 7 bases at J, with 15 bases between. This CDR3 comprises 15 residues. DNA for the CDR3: TGTGCCACCAGCAGAGTGGGTAGTAGCGGACATACGCAGTATTTT. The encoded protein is CATSRVGSSGHTQYF. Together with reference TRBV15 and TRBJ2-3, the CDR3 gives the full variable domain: DAMVIQNPRYQVTQFGKPVTLSCSQTLNHNVMYWYQQKSSQAPKLLFHYYDKDFNNEADTPDNFQSRRPNTSFCFLDIRSPGLGDTAMYLCATSRVGSSGHTQYFGPGTRLTVL.

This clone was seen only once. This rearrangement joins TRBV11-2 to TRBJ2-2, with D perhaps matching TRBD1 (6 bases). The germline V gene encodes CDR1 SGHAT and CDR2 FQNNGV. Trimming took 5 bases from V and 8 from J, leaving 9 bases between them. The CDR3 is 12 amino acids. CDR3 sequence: CASSPRGGELFF. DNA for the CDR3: TGTGCCAGCAGCCCCAGGGGAGGGGAGCTGTTTTTT.